This TCR beta chain was recorded in a study of T-cell reconstitution after alpha-beta-depleted transplantation in children. Unique molecular identifiers were incorporated into the prepared TCRbeta library. TCRdb recomputed calls from the PCR reads with MiXCR, one row per CDR3 protein. The table records about 200,000 distinct CDR3 sequences, 6.3% of them present only once. The table lists this clonotype with many counts. The CDR3 spans 15 residues. The germline V gene has CDR1 SGHDT and CDR2 YYEEEE. The J segment lost 5 bases and the V segment lost 0 bases, leaving 6 bases of the junction unmatched. This sequence was found in a girl in the first two years of life with combined immunodeficiency, due to receive a stem cell transplant. The V call is TRBV5-6, the J call TRBJ2-5, with TRBD1 identical over 8 bases. Sequencing used PBMCs, obtained before TCRalphabeta/CD19-depleted stem cell transplant. CDR3 in amino acids: CASSLDPGGEETQYF. The CDR3, as DNA: TGTGCCAGCAGCTTGGACCCAGGGGGCGAGGAGACCCAGTACTTC.